This TCR beta chain derives from a study of T cell repertoires in cytomegalovirus infection. Broader study findings: Across the ex vivo response, the dominant clonotypes were HLA-C-restricted CMV-specific TCR beta clonotypes. Cumulative public TCR beta family frequency identified carriers of CMV plus the relevant HLA.

Germline V gives CDR1 SGHDN, CDR2 FVKESK. Trimming pared 0 bases from V and 6 bases from J, leaving 20 bases between. There are 17 residues in the CDR3. From the reads, TCRdb called clonotypes with MiXCR, one entry per CDR3 protein. Of 600,000 to 800,000 distinct CDR3 sequences detected, 20% to 25% appear once; the ten largest clones hold 6.5% to 10%. This clonotype has a handful of counts. Its specificity is unknown. The receptor was derived from a human donor in good health (CMV status not recorded). Some clones in this sample may be carry-over from other donors' samples. Sequencing was performed on CD8+ T cells from PBMCs. The gene calls are TRBV14 and TRBJ1-1, with D perhaps matching TRBD1 (5 bases). In DNA, the CDR3 is TGTGCCAGCAGCCAAGATCTTCCCGGGACGGAGGGAGCTGAAGCTTTCTTT. Translating gives CASSQDLPGTEGAEAFF. Complete variable domain (other parts from reference TRBV14 and TRBJ1-1): EAGVTQFPSHSVIEKGQTVTLRCDPISGHDNLYWYRRVMGKEIKFLLHFVKESKQDESGMPNNRFLAERTGGTYSTLKVQPAELEDSGVYFCASSQDLPGTEGAEAFFGQGTRLTVV.